This T cell receptor (beta chain) is drawn from a study of cytomegalovirus exposure and HLA in healthy donors (dated by TCRdb to the late 2010s). For context, the study as a whole: According to an earlier analysis of 587 of the donors, 150 million to 200 million T cells yielded some 110 million unique TCR beta sequences and around 300 Gb of sequence data. Among around 400 genotyped donors of the cohort, an average of about 240,000 unique TCR beta nucleotide sequences were sequenced per donor, about a sixth of them non-productive. Typing coverage varied by locus: about 629-630 donors for A, B, C, DRB1 and DQB1; roughly 520 for DQA1; 606 for DPA1; fewer than 480 for DPB1. Donor age, sex, ethnicity and CMV serostatus were compiled together with the repertoire data. In addition to the first cohort of around 670 subjects, a separate validation cohort of approximately 120 different subjects was used. Of the roughly 410 genotyped donors, 75% to 85% were placed in the genetic ancestry cluster associated with self-reported Caucasian donors. HLA typing included class I and class II loci at four-digit resolution. The aim of the study was to test whether cataloging public T cell receptors could identify signatures of past pathogen exposure. In the later analysis, no new phenotypic data were used to find candidate immune exposures; instead, reliance was placed on TCR beta sequences and their occurrence across donors. An earlier analysis of 450 to 750 of the donors used high-throughput TCR beta sequencing to judge whether each TCR beta V gene segment behaved as functional or pseudogenic. The study used immunosequencing to profile the T cell repertoires of 666 subjects and linked those repertoires to cytomegalovirus serostatus. An early release covering roughly 600 HLA-typed donors comprised approximately 300 gigabases of sequencing data and around 86 million unique TCR sequences. High-throughput TCR immunosequencing, statistical association of individual TCRs with disease status, and machine learning were combined to predict cytomegalovirus infection status. In a later analysis, previously published TCR beta repertoires from 600 to 850 donors were re-analyzed and high-resolution HLA genotyping was added so that TCR occurrence patterns could be studied. Roughly 5 DR-DQ haplotypes were handled as single units for association and clustering because linkage in the cohort was strong. In a later genetic analysis, genome-wide SNP genotypes for about 55% of the 666 donors were used, and that subset was treated as a discovery cohort. All discovery cohort repertoires had been generated on a single sequencing platform.

Concerning this clone itself: The target of this receptor is not known. No per-base quality is available; no much larger clone lies one base away.

The cysteine opens and the phenylalanine closes a CDR3 of 20 amino acids. Solely the CDR3 DNA is kept, with 60 bases framed from the first base. The trim is 4 bases for V and 3 bases for J, with a gap of 30 bases between the germline ends. Per the germline V gene, ENHRY is the CDR1 and SYGVKD is the CDR2. To prepare the library, the immunoSEQ multiplex PCR assay was applied. A mixture of 60 forward primers for TCR Vbeta segments and 13 reverse primers for TCR Jbeta segments was used in the multiplex PCR. The CDR3 region of rearranged TCR beta genes was amplified from genomic DNA by a multiplex PCR assay. The amplified TCR beta libraries were sequenced on the Illumina HiSeq System as 87-base-pair reads. Turning to the authors' computational methods: A later analysis counted about 80 million unique TCR beta chains across the approximately 700 repertoires, and about 10 million of these chains were shared by at least two donors. Raw reads were error-corrected and collapsed into unique sequences by a nearest-neighbor algorithm in which closely related sequences were merged to remove PCR and sequencing errors. To assign V, D and J gene segments, CDR3 sequences were aligned to IMGT reference sequences. For a sequence to be retained, a match of at least six nucleotides to both a V gene segment and a J gene segment was required. A rearrangement counted as productive if the CDR3 had no stop codons and remained in frame with V and J, and every other rearrangement counted as non-productive. CDR3 was defined according to IMGT convention as the region running from the second conserved V-encoded cysteine to the conserved J-encoded phenylalanine. The earlier analysis of some 600 of the donors excluded sequences that lacked an unambiguous match to a single V gene segment. An earlier analysis of fewer than 650 of the donors classified V segments as functional when productive rearrangements were above 56.7% and as segregating when the standard deviation between donors was above 5%. A statistical classification framework was built to diagnose cytomegalovirus status from the catalog of TCR beta chain sequences. In a later analysis, TCR nucleotide sequences were compared against IMGT/GENE-DB human TR gene sequences so that V and J genes could be assigned. The TCRdist pipeline was used in a later analysis to assign CDR3 sequences and most-parsimonious VDJ recombination scenarios. In a later analysis, each TCR beta chain was defined by its CDR3 amino acid sequence together with its V-gene family, and reads without a unique V-gene family were excluded. In a later analysis, 500 to 650 highly shared, low-generation-probability nucleotide sequences were removed to address suspected cross-contamination and a sequencing artifact. In a later analysis, a clonal expansion index for each public chain was calculated from normalized within-repertoire ranks of inferred template counts. In a later analysis, generation probabilities were computed with a VDJ recombination model fitted to out-of-frame rearrangements, and the resulting probabilities were checked against IGoR. Hypergeometric tests were used in a later analysis to score TCR-TCR, TCR-HLA and TCR-CMV co-occurrence, with a repertoire-size bias correction applied to the TCR pairs. False discovery rates were estimated in a later analysis by permuting HLA or CMV assignments 20 times. A later analysis grouped co-occurring TCRs with DBSCAN, adding TCRdist sequence similarity when clustering within HLA-allele-positive subsets. Repertoires with fewer than 30,000 or more than 120,000 public chains, plus five repertoires with anomalous nucleotide sharing, were excluded from co-occurrence clustering. The immuneACCESS repertoire file appears here via TCRdb, limited to in-frame rearrangements. These files lack a portion of the clones; in checked studies, under half of the deficit traces to unresolved V genes, and the cause of the others is not known. That table is the source of V, J and clone size, and D and trimming were worked out from the DNA. The table for this sample lists around 150,000 clones; about 87% of them were counted only once. The ten largest clones add up to 4.5% to 6.5% of the sample.

What the authors observed across the whole study: Because some donors lacked HLA typing at each locus, the association tests relied only on the typed subset. The classifier was reported to diagnose cytomegalovirus status with high specificity and sensitivity in both the original and validation cohorts. Presence/absence analyses assumed roughly uniform sequencing depth across donors, an assumption that may not hold. A few of the identified cytomegalovirus-associated TCR beta chains were confirmed in vitro to be specific for cytomegalovirus antigens. V-gene and J-gene trimming of TCR beta chains was associated with a missense DCLRE1C variant in a later genetic analysis, and the association was replicated in an independent cohort. Some IMGT-functional V segments, including TRBV6-2 and TRBV6-3, could not be distinguished by the 87-base-pair reads and were therefore excluded. This cohort had only TCR beta chains sequenced, and the lack of alpha or paired-chain data limited which features could be detected. Most TCR sequences were seen in very few donors, while some public TCRs were found in many individuals. A further reported finding was that TCR beta sequences accurately predicted the HLA-A and HLA-B alleles for most subjects in the first cohort. A later analysis reported that several top co-occurrence clusters appeared linked to parvovirus B19, influenza, CMV and Epstein-Barr virus. Linkage disequilibrium might explain the correlated functional status among segregating V segments, but an unknown experimental factor could not be ruled out. A later analysis found that most CMV-associated TCR beta chains appeared HLA-restricted, with HLA associations seemingly driven largely by CMV exposure. The earlier analysis of a few hundred of the donors excluded some 15 rarely observed V segments, including chromosome 9 orphons, because counts were too low. In a later analysis, HLA-associated TCR beta chains were found to be more clonally expanded and to have lower generation probabilities than equally common non-associated chains. The study listed 150 to 200 TCR beta chains as associated with cytomegalovirus. The authors suggested that the approach could potentially be extended to other disease states and immunological phenotypes. According to a later analysis, TCR association rates differed among HLA loci, with DRB1 alleles showing the most associated TCRs and HLA-C alleles showing the fewest. Immune exposure information for the cohort was limited to CMV serostatus. When HLA alleles, especially DR and DQ, strongly co-occurred, TCR associations were difficult to assign to individual alleles. A cluster of highly shared sequence variants was judged likely to be a technical artifact of the sequencing pipeline. In an earlier analysis of some 500 of the donors, most TCR beta V segments were observed in productive rearrangements about 90% or about 30% of the time, broadly matching IMGT annotations. Compared with the roughly 710-donor mean, donors in an Asian-associated ancestry cluster had fewer N-insertions in productive TCRs, according to a later genetic analysis. A later analysis associated 16,951 TCR beta sequences with specific HLA alleles at a false discovery rate of 0.05.

The cohort comprised fewer than 750 healthy bone marrow donors. At the time of sampling, all cohort members were nominally healthy, though unrecorded immune exposures were likely present. The donor was CMV seronegative and belonged to the group of around 350 seronegative cohort members. A peripheral blood sample was collected from each donor, and TCR beta sequencing was performed on peripheral blood mononuclear cells. The Qiagen DNeasy Blood Extraction Kit was used to extract genomic DNA from the blood cell samples. The chain is encoded by TRBV10-3 joined to TRBJ1-1; the D gene is perhaps TRBD1, on 5 matching bases. The receptor was derived from a woman aged 25 to 45 in good health and CMV-seronegative. Source material: PBMCs. The sequenced DNA: TGTGCCATCAGTGGAAGGTCCGAAGCGGGGGTTGGGCTCTGGGACACTGAAGCTTTCTTT. Its amino acids are CAISGRSEAGVGLWDTEAFF.